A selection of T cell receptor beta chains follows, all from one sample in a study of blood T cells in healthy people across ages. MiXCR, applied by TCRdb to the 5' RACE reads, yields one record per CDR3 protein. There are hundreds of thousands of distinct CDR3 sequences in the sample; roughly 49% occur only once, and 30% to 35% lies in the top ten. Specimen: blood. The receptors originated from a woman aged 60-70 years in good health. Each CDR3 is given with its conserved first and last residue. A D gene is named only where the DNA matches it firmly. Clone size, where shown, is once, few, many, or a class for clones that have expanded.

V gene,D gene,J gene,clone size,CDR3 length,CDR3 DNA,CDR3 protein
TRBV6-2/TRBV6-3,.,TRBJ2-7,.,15,TGTGCCAGCAGTTACGGCACAGGTCGGGCCTACGAGCAGTACTTC,CASSYGTGRAYEQYF
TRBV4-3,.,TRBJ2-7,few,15,TGCGCCAGCAGCCAAGGGGGGAGCTATTCCTACGAGCAGTACTTC,CASSQGGSYSYEQYF
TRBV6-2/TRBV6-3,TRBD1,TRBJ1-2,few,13,TGTGCCAGCGCCTACAGGGGCAACTATGGCTACACCTTC,CASAYRGNYGYTF
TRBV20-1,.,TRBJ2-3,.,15,TGCAGTGCTAGGTCTGGTGGGACTAGCACAGATACGCAGTATTTT,CSARSGGTSTDTQYF
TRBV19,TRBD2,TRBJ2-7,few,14,TGTGCCAGTAGTATTTTAGCGGGACCCTACGAGCAGTACTTC,CASSILAGPYEQYF
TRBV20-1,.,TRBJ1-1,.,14,TGCAGTGCTATGCCCGGGACCCGCGTCACTGAAGCTTTCTTT,CSAMPGTRVTEAFF
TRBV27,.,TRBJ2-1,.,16,TGTGCCAGCGTGGCTGGGGTCGCGAGGATCCACAATGAGCAGTTCTTC,CASVAGVARIHNEQFF
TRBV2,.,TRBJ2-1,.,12,TGTGCCAGCAGTGAGGAACGGGTTCCCCAGTTCTTC,CASSEERVPQFF
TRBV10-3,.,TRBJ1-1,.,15,TGTGCCATCAGTGAGTTCGGGGGGGGCAACACTGAAGCTTTCTTT,CAISEFGGGNTEAFF
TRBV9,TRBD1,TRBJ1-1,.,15,TGTGCCAGCAGCTTGTCCACAGGGGGAGTAAGTGCAGCTTTCTTT,CASSLSTGGVSAAFF
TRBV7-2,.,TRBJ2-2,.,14,TGTGCCAGCAGAACTACAGGGTACACCGGGGAGCTGTTTTTT,CASRTTGYTGELFF
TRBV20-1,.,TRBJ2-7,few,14,TGCAGTGCTGAGCCTCGACAGAGAACCTACGAGCAGTACTTC,CSAEPRQRTYEQYF
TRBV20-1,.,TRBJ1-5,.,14,TGCAGTGCTAGAGGCAGAACAGCTAATCAGCCCCAGCATTTT,CSARGRTANQPQHF
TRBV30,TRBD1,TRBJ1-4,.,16,TGTGCCTGGAGTGTTTTAGGGGGCCCAACTAATGAAAAACTGTTTTTT,CAWSVLGGPTNEKLFF
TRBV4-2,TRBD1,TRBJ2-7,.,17,TGTGCCAGCAGCCAAGATTGGGCACAGGGGGGTGGCTACGAGCAGTACTTC,CASSQDWAQGGGYEQYF
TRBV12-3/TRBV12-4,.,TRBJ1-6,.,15,TGTGCCAGCAGTTTTGGGGGATATGGTAATTCACCCCTCCACTTT,CASSFGGYGNSPLHF
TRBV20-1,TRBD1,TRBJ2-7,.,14,TGCAGTGCTAGAGATCCCAGGGGGCAATACGAGCAGTACTTC,CSARDPRGQYEQYF
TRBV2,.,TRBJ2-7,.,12,TGTGCCAGCAGGGACCTCCTTAACGAGCAGTACTTC,CASRDLLNEQYF
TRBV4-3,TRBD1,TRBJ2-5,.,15,TGCGCCAGCAGCCGCGGGACAGGGACTCTGGAGACCCAGTACTTC,CASSRGTGTLETQYF
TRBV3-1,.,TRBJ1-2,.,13,TGTGCCAGCAGCCAAGAAGCGGGGGCGGGCTACACCTTC,CASSQEAGAGYTF
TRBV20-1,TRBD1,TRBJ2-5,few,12,TGCAGTGCTAGCACAGGGGTTGAGACCCAGTACTTC,CSASTGVETQYF
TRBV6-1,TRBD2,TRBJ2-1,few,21,TGTGCCAGCAGTCGAATCCGGGGGACTAGCGGGATGGGACACATGGCCAATGAGCAGTTCTTC,CASSRIRGTSGMGHMANEQFF
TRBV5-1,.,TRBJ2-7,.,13,TGCGCCAGCAGCGCCCTCCGGGACTACGAGCAGTACTTC,CASSALRDYEQYF
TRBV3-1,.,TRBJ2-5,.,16,TGTGCCAGCAGCCAAGATCGGGTCGGAGGAATCGAGACCCAGTACTTC,CASSQDRVGGIETQYF
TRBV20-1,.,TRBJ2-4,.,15,TGCAGTGCTAGCGGTTCGGTACTAGCCAAAAACATTCAGTACTTC,CSASGSVLAKNIQYF
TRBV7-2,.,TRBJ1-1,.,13,TGTGCCAGCGGGTTAGGGAACAGCGCTGAAGCTTTCTTT,CASGLGNSAEAFF
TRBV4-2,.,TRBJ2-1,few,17,TGTGCCAGCAGCCAAGATTTGGGGGTCTTCTCCTACAATGAGCAGTTCTTC,CASSQDLGVFSYNEQFF
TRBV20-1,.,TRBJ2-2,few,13,TGCAGTGCTAGGGGGGCCCTCGGCGGGGAGCTGTTTTTT,CSARGALGGELFF
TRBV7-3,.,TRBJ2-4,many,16,TGTGCCAGCAGCTTAAACGGGGGGCGCGCCAAAAACATTCAGTACTTC,CASSLNGGRAKNIQYF
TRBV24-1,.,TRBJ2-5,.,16,TGTGCCACCAGTGATTTTACAGGAAGCCCCCAAGAGACCCAGTACTTC,CATSDFTGSPQETQYF
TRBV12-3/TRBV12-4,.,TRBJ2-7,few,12,TGTGCCAGCAGTTTGAACCCCCGCGAGCAGTACTTC,CASSLNPREQYF
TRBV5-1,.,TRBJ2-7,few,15,TGCGCCAGCAGCTTGGCTGGCCCAAGGGCCTACGAGCAGTACTTC,CASSLAGPRAYEQYF
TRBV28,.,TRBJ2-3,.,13,TGTGCCAGCAGCCATGAGGGGCCAGATACGCAGTATTTT,CASSHEGPDTQYF
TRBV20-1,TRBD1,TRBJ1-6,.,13,TGCAGTGCTCACGACAGGGGAGACTCACCCCTCCACTTT,CSAHDRGDSPLHF
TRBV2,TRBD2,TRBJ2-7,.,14,TGTGCCAGCAGTGTAAAGCGGGAGGGCAATGAGCAGTACTTC,CASSVKREGNEQYF
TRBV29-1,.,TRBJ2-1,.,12,TGCAGCGTCGCCGGGTTTAACAATGAGCAGTTCTTC,CSVAGFNNEQFF
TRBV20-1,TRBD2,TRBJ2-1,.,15,TGCAGTGCTGGCCCCGCGACTAGCGGATACAATGAGCAGTTCTTC,CSAGPATSGYNEQFF
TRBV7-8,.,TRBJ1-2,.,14,TGTGCCAGCAGCTTAGAACGGGTGGACTATGGCTACACCTTC,CASSLERVDYGYTF
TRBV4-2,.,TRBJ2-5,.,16,TGTGCCAGCAGCCAACTGTTGGGCGCAAAACAAGAGACCCAGTACTTC,CASSQLLGAKQETQYF
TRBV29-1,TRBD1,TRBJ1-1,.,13,TGCAGCGCATGGGACAGGGTGAACACTGAAGCTTTCTTT,CSAWDRVNTEAFF
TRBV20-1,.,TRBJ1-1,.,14,TGCAGTGCTAGAGCCCAGGGGTGGAAGACTGAAGCTTTCTTT,CSARAQGWKTEAFF
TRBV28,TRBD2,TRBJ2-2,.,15,TGTGCCAGCAGTACTAGCGGGAGGAACCCCGGGGAGCTGTTTTTT,CASSTSGRNPGELFF
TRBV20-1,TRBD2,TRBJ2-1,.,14,TGCAGTCAGCTAGCGGGAGTTGGTTACAATGAGCAGTTCTTC,CSQLAGVGYNEQFF
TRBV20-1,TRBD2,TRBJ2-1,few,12,TGCAGTGCTATGCGGGAGCCGGCTGAGCAGTTCTTC,CSAMREPAEQFF
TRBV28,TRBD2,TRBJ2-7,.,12,TGTGCCAGCAGGGATCGGGGGGTTGAGCAGTACTTC,CASRDRGVEQYF
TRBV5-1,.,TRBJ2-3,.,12,TGCGCCAGCAGCACTCAGGCGGATACGCAGTATTTT,CASSTQADTQYF
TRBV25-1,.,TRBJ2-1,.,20,TGTGCCAGCAGTGAAGAGGGTCACAGGGGATTGGGGGGTGTATACAATGAGCAGTTCTTC,CASSEEGHRGLGGVYNEQFF
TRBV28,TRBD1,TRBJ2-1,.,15,TGTGCCAGCAATTCGGGACAGCACCTCTACAATGAGCAGTTCTTC,CASNSGQHLYNEQFF
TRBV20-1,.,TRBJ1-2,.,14,TGCAGTGCTAGAGAATGGGGGAACAGTCTGGGCTACACCTTC,CSAREWGNSLGYTF
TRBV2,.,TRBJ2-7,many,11,TGTGCCAGCAGTGGCAGGGTCGAGCAGTACTTC,CASSGRVEQYF
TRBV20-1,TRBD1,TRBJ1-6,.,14,TGCAGTGTTGGACAGGGAACTTATAATTCACCCCTCCACTTT,CSVGQGTYNSPLHF
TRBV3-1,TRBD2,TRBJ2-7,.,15,TGTGCCAGCAGCCAAGTACTAGCGGGACCCTACGAGCAGTACTTC,CASSQVLAGPYEQYF
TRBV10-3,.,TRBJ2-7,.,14,TGTGCCATCAGTGGTACAGGGAGTAACTACGAGCAGTACTTC,CAISGTGSNYEQYF
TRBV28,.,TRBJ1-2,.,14,TGTGCCAGCAGTTTGCCCCCCCCCAAGGAGGGCTACACCTTC,CASSLPPPKEGYTF